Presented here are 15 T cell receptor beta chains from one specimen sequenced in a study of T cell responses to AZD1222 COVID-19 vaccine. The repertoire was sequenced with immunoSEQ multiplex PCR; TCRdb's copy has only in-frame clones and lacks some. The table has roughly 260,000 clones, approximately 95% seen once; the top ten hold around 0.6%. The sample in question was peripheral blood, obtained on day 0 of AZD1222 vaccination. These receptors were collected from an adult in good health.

The CDR3 loop reads CASSIRQASTYEQYF. The CDR3 nucleotides are TGTGCCAGCAGCATAAGACAGGCGAGCACCTACGAGCAGTACTTC. This chain links TRBV6-5 with TRBJ2-7, with D possibly being TRBD1 (6 bases). In germline, CDR1 is MNHEY, CDR2 SVGAGI. The V end was cut by 6 bases, the J end by 2 bases, with 17 bases between. The CDR3 spans 15 residues.

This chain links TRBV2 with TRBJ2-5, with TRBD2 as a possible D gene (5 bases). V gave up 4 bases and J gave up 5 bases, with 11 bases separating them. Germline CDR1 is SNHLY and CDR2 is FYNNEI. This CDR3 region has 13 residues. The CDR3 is CASSGGTGETQYF. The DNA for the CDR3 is TGTGCCAGCAGTGGTGGCACGGGGGAGACCCAGTACTTC.

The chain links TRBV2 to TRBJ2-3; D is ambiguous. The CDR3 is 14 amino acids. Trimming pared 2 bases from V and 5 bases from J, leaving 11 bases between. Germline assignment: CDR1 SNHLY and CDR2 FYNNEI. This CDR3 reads CASSEPTPGDTQYF. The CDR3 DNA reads TGTGCCAGCAGTGAACCGACTCCCGGAGATACGCAGTATTTT.

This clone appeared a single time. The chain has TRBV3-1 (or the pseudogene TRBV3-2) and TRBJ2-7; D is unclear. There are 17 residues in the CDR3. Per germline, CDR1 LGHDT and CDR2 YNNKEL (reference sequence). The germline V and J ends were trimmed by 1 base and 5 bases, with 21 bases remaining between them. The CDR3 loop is CASSQGSVVLVGNEQYF. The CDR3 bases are TGTGCCAGCAGCCAAGGGTCCGTAGTTCTAGTTGGGAACGAGCAGTACTTC.

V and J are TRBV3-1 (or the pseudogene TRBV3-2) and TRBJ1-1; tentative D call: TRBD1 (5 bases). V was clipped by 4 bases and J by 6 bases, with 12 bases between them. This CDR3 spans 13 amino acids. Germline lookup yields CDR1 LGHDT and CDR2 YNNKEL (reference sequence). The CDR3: CASSRPEGAEAFF. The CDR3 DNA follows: TGTGCCAGCAGCCGTCCTGAAGGGGCTGAAGCTTTCTTT.

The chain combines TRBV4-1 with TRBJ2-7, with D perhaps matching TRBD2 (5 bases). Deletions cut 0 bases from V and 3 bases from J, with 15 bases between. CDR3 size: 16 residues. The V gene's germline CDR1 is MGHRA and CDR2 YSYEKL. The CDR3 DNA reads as TGCGCCAGCAGCCAAGATCAGGAGAGGACTTACTACGAGCAGTACTTC. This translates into CASSQDQERTYYEQYF.

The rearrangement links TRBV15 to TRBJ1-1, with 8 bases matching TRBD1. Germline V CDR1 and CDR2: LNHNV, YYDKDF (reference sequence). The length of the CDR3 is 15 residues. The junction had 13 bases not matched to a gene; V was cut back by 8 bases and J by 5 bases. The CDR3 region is CATGSPTGAKTEAFF. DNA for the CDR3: TGTGCCACCGGATCTCCGACAGGGGCAAAGACTGAAGCTTTCTTT.

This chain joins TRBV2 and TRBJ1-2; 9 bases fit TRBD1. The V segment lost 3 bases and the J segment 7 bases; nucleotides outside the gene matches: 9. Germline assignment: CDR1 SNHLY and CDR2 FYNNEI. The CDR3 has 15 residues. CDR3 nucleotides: TGTGCCAGCAGTGATGGGGACAGGGATCTGGGTGGCTACACCTTC. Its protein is CASSDGDRDLGGYTF.

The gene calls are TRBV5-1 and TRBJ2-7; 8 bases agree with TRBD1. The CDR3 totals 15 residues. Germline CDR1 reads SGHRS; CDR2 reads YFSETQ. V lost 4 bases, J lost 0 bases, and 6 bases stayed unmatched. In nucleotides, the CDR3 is TGCGCCAGCAGCCGAGGACAGGGAGCCTCCTACGAGCAGTACTTC. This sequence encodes CASSRGQGASYEQYF.

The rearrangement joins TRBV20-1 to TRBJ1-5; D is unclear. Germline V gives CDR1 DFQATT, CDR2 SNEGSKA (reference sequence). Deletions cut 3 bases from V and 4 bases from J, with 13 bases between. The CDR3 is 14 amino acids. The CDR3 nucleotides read TGCAGTGCTAGTCCCCGGGCCCAGAATCAGCCCCAGCATTTT. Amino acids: CSASPRAQNQPQHF.

The CDR3 loop reads CASSLGTDYSPLHF. DNA for the CDR3: TGTGCCAGCAGCTTGGGGACCGATTATTCACCCCTCCACTTT. V is TRBV5-5 and J is TRBJ1-6; D gene unclear. V lost 0 bases and J 8 bases, leaving 9 bases between the germline ends. The CDR3 runs 14 residues. Germline values: CDR1 SGHKS, CDR2 YYEKEE (reference sequence).

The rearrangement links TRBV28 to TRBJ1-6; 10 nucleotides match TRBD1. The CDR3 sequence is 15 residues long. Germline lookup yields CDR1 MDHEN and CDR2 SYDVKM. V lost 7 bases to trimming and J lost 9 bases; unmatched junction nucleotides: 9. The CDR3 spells CASTTPGQGPSPLHF. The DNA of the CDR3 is TGTGCCAGCACCACCCCGGGACAGGGGCCTTCACCCCTCCACTTT.

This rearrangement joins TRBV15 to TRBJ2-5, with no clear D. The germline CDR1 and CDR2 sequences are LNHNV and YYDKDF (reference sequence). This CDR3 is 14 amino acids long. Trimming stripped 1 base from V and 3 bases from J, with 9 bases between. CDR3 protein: CATSRGTTEETQYF. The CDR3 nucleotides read TGTGCCACCAGCAGAGGAACCACTGAAGAGACCCAGTACTTC.

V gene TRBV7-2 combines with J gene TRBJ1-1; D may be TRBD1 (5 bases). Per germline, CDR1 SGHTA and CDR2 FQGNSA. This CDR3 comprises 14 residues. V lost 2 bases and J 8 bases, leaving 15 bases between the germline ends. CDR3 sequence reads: CASSLYARDGEAFF. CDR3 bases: TGTGCCAGCAGCTTATACGCCCGGGACGGAGAAGCTTTCTTT.

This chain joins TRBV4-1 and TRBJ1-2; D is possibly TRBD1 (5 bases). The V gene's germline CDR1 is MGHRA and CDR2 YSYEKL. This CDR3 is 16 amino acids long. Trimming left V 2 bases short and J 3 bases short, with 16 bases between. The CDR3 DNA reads TGCGCCAGCAGCCAACTGGGCTGGGGCGCGGACTATGGCTACACCTTC. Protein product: CASSQLGWGADYGYTF.